Below, one T cell receptor (beta chain) is given with its context. The record originates from a study of shared clonotypes between healthy human individuals. The CDR3 runs to 15 residues. Germline CDR1 is LNHDA and CDR2 is SQIVND (reference sequence). Trimming took 3 bases from V and 7 from J; bases not matched to a gene: 9. The table came from immunoSEQ multiplex PCR; TCRdb's copy has only in-frame clones and leaves some out. The repertoire has approximately 530,000 clones, approximately 95% of them found once; the top ten carry 0.064%. The clonotype comes from a woman aged 30 to 39 in good health. The chain has TRBV19 and TRBJ2-1; 7 nucleotides agree with TRBD2. The specimen sequenced was naive CD4+ T cells sorted from blood. Subset here: CD45RA+ positively selected. Here the CDR3 reads CASSIWGGSGNEQFF. The DNA for the CDR3 is TGTGCCAGTAGTATTTGGGGAGGGAGCGGGAATGAGCAGTTCTTC.